This T cell receptor (beta chain) was obtained from a study of blood T cells in healthy people across ages. Notes on the study in general: Both naive CD4+ cell counts and diversity were greater in long-lived donors than in aged donors.

This CDR3 spans 13 amino acids. Germline V CDR1 and CDR2: MGHRA, YSYEKL. It was with a sample-barcoded 5' primer and a J-beta primer mix that a second PCR of about 6 to 11 cycles was run. Via MiXCR, TCRdb re-called the 5' RACE reads, giving one row per CDR3 protein. The sample includes over 1,300,000 distinct CDR3 sequences, 59% of them seen just once. Comments on this clonotype: Its target is unknown.

The origin of this receptor is a man aged 18 to 30 in good health. The specimen sequenced was blood. The chain is built from TRBV4-1 and TRBJ2-5; tentatively, D is TRBD2 (6 bases). The J call may be wrong; the DNA end is better matched by TRBJ2-7. This CDR3 reads CASSARLGIEQYF. The CDR3, as DNA: TGCGCCAGCAGCGCTCGACTAGGGATCGAGCAGTACTTC.